A single sample gave rise to the 24 T cell receptor beta chains below, sequenced in a study of CD8 T cells in ankylosing spondylitis. TCRdb ran MiXCR on the 5' RACE reads and lists one entry per CDR3 protein. This table has about 42,000 distinct CDR3 sequences, around 3.8% appearing once. Sequencing was performed on blood, either unsorted or a sorted T cell fraction (not recorded which). Receptor source: a female donor with ankylosing spondylitis or in good health (not recorded which).

Ten or more counts support this clonotype. The rearrangement joins TRBV9 to TRBJ2-3, with unresolved D. There are 14 residues in the CDR3. Trimming cost V 0 bases and J 6 bases, with 11 bases left between them. Per the germline V gene, CDR1 is SGDLS and CDR2 is YYNGEE. The CDR3 protein is CASSVAATSDTQYF. CDR3 DNA sequence: TGTGCCAGCAGCGTAGCGGCTACTTCTGATACGCAGTATTTT.

This clonotype was found many times. The J gene is TRBJ2-1, the V gene TRBV9, with D perhaps assigned TRBD1 or TRBD2 (5 bases each). Per the germline V gene, CDR1 is SGDLS and CDR2 is YYNGEE. The CDR3 sequence is 15 residues long. The ends were cut back, 3 bases at V and 10 bases at J, with 20 bases in the middle. The CDR3 spells CASSAGTSEAAEQFF. DNA of the CDR3: TGTGCCAGCAGCGCCGGGACCAGTGAGGCAGCGGAGCAGTTCTTC.

Ten or more counts support this clonotype. The chain carries TRBV9 and TRBJ1-1; D unclear. This CDR3 region has 15 residues. Trimming took off 0 bases at V and 5 bases at J, with 14 bases between the two ends. Germline CDR1 reads SGDLS; CDR2 reads YYNGEE. This chain's CDR3 is CASSVGPETGTEAFF. Written as DNA, the CDR3 is TGTGCCAGCAGCGTAGGACCCGAGACGGGGACTGAAGCTTTCTTT.

The table lists this clonotype with many counts. The chain carries TRBV9 and TRBJ2-3, with D possibly matching TRBD2 (5 bases). With 4 bases removed from V and 3 bases from J, the gap between germline ends came to 15 bases. The germline gives CDR1 SGDLS, CDR2 YYNGEE. This CDR3 region has 15 residues. The CDR3 DNA reads TGTGCCAGCAGCCCCGGGATCCGGGAAACAGATACGCAGTATTTT. It yields the protein CASSPGIRETDTQYF.

The table lists this clonotype with many counts. The rearrangement links TRBV9 to TRBJ2-3; D is ambiguous. The ends were cut back, 0 bases at V and 5 bases at J, with 10 bases in the middle. This CDR3 has 14 residues. In germline, CDR1 is SGDLS, CDR2 YYNGEE. The CDR3 DNA follows: TGTGCCAGCAGCGTAGACTCCCGAGGAGATACGCAGTATTTT. Protein product: CASSVDSRGDTQYF.

In its sample, this clonotype is medium-sized (0.01 to 0.1%). V is TRBV9 and J is TRBJ2-1; D is uncertain. Germline CDR1 SGDLS, CDR2 YYNGEE. The CDR3 runs 11 residues. V was pared by 4 bases and J by 5 bases, with 4 bases between. CDR3 nucleotide sequence: TGTGCCAGCAGCCTAAACAATGAGCAGTTCTTC. It encodes CASSLNNEQFF.

This clonotype has a count of ten or more. The chain combines TRBV9 with TRBJ2-5, with D possibly TRBD2 on 5 matching bases. The V and J ends lost 0 bases and 7 bases respectively, with 16 bases between them. Germline V gene sequence: CDR1 SGDLS, CDR2 YYNGEE. The CDR3 has 15 amino acids. CDR3 protein: CASSVGSDLRGTQYF. In DNA, the CDR3 is TGTGCCAGCAGCGTAGGGTCAGATCTCCGGGGGACCCAGTACTTC.

The chain links TRBV9 to TRBJ2-1; 8 bases map to TRBD1. The CDR3 length is 15 residues. Trimming cost V 2 bases and J 4 bases; bases outside gene matches: 5. The germline CDR1 and CDR2 sequences are SGDLS and YYNGEE. The CDR3 loop is CASSVRGQEYNEQFF. In nucleotides, the CDR3 is TGTGCCAGCAGCGTCAGGGGACAGGAGTACAATGAGCAGTTCTTC.

This clonotype was counted ten times or more. This sequence joins TRBV9 and TRBJ2-7; D perhaps matches TRBD2 (5 bases). Germline values: CDR1 SGDLS, CDR2 YYNGEE. Trimming removed 0 bases from V and 6 bases from J, with 10 bases in between. The CDR3 has 13 amino acids. CDR3 protein: CASSVALRGEQYF. DNA of the CDR3: TGTGCCAGCAGCGTAGCTCTCCGGGGCGAGCAGTACTTC.

This clonotype is medium-sized by share. The V and J genes are TRBV9 and TRBJ2-2; 11 bases line up with TRBD2. This CDR3 has 14 amino acids. J gave up 11 bases and V 3 bases, and 6 bases lay outside the gene matches. Looked up from germline, CDR1 is SGDLS and CDR2 is YYNGEE. This CDR3 reads CASSELAGVDELFF. The CDR3 coding sequence is TGTGCCAGCAGCGAACTAGCGGGGGTCGACGAGCTGTTTTTT.

Ten or more counts support this clonotype. The chain employs TRBV9 and TRBJ1-4; no clear D. V lost 2 bases and J lost 8, with 16 bases in between. The CDR3 is 15 amino acids. Germline V gives CDR1 SGDLS, CDR2 YYNGEE. The CDR3 is CASSVTTGSEEKLFF. DNA of the CDR3: TGTGCCAGCAGCGTGACAACTGGCTCGGAGGAAAAACTGTTTTTT.

This clonotype was counted at least ten times. This chain joins TRBV9 and TRBJ2-2, with 9 positions matching TRBD1. Trimming removed 2 bases from V and 2 bases from J; junction bases left unmatched: 7. Germline CDR1 SGDLS, CDR2 YYNGEE. CDR3 length equals 17 residues. The CDR3 sequence is CASSVVTGGANTGELFF. Here the CDR3 DNA reads TGTGCCAGCAGCGTGGTAACAGGGGGCGCAAACACCGGGGAGCTGTTTTTT.

V and J are TRBV9 and TRBJ1-1; no clear D. CDR3 length: 14 amino acids. With 0 bases removed from V and 5 bases from J, the gap between germline ends came to 11 bases. Germline V gene sequence: CDR1 SGDLS, CDR2 YYNGEE. The CDR3 here is CASSVALGGTEAFF. CDR3 coding DNA: TGTGCCAGCAGCGTAGCTCTGGGTGGGACTGAAGCTTTCTTT.

This clonotype was seen many times. V gene TRBV9 combines with J gene TRBJ2-7; 12 nucleotides align to TRBD2. Germline V CDR1 and CDR2: SGDLS, YYNGEE. The CDR3 runs 15 residues. The ends lost 4 bases at V and 7 bases at J; junction bases unmatched: 9. Written as DNA, the CDR3 is TGTGCCAGCAGCAAAACTAGCGGGGGGCCGGAAGAGCAGTACTTC. It specifies CASSKTSGGPEEQYF.

This clonotype was picked up many times. This chain joins TRBV9 and TRBJ2-4; either TRBD1 or TRBD2 may fit D (5 bases each). V was pared by 3 bases and J by 5 bases, with 15 bases between. The CDR3 length is 15 residues. Looked up from germline, CDR1 is SGDLS and CDR2 is YYNGEE. The CDR3 coding sequence is TGTGCCAGCAGCGCCCCCGGGACGCTGGAAAACATTCAGTACTTC. Translated: CASSAPGTLENIQYF.

This clonotype was observed many times. The gene calls are TRBV9 and TRBJ1-2; D ambiguous. CDR1 SGDLS and CDR2 YYNGEE come from the germline V gene. The CDR3 has 14 amino acids. Trimming pared 1 base from V and 4 bases from J, leaving 11 bases between. The CDR3 here is CASSVSPSAYGYTF. The CDR3, as DNA: TGTGCCAGCAGCGTATCCCCGTCGGCCTATGGCTACACCTTC.

This clonotype has at least ten counts. CDR3 nucleotide sequence: TGTGCCAGCAGCCCCACCTCAGGACTAGCATCAGATACGCAGTATTTT. This codes for CASSPTSGLASDTQYF. The chain couples TRBV9 to TRBJ2-3, with TRBD2 identical over 8 bases. The CDR3 is 16 amino acids. J lost 4 bases, V lost 4 bases, and 11 bases had no gene match. Per the germline V gene, CDR1 is SGDLS and CDR2 is YYNGEE.

This clonotype was seen a few times. The rearrangement uses TRBV9 and TRBJ1-3; D remains ambiguous. CDR3 length: 15 residues. Germline V lookup: CDR1 SGDLS, CDR2 YYNGEE. V lost 3 bases and J lost 0, with 10 bases in between. For the CDR3, the DNA is TGTGCCAGCAGCGGAGGGATAAACTCTGGAAACACCATATATTTT. Translated, it gives CASSGGINSGNTIYF.

This clonotype was observed many times. The rearrangement links TRBV9 to TRBJ2-5, with D possibly matching TRBD1 (6 bases). This CDR3 is 14 amino acids long. Germline CDR1 is SGDLS and CDR2 is YYNGEE. Between the trimmed V and J ends, which lost 0 bases and 1 base, there was a span of 7 bases. The CDR3 protein is CASSVGDTQETQYF. In DNA form, the CDR3 reads TGTGCCAGCAGCGTAGGGGACACCCAAGAGACCCAGTACTTC.

This clonotype has a count of ten or more. J is TRBJ1-4 and V is TRBV9, with D tentatively TRBD1 (5 bases). Germline values: CDR1 SGDLS, CDR2 YYNGEE. The V gene lost 3 bases and the J gene lost 7 bases, with 16 bases spanning the gap. The CDR3 covers 15 residues. The CDR3 reads CASSEEGRGGEKLFF. The CDR3 DNA follows: TGTGCCAGCAGCGAGGAGGGGAGGGGCGGTGAAAAACTGTTTTTT.

At least ten counts were recorded for this clonotype. This rearrangement joins TRBV9 to TRBJ1-2; TRBD1 might be the D (5 bases). This CDR3 is 16 amino acids long. The V gene lost 4 bases and the J gene lost 7 bases, with 23 bases spanning the gap. CDR1 SGDLS and CDR2 YYNGEE come from the germline V gene. CDR3 protein: CASSPPGGGRKSGYTF. The CDR3 DNA follows: TGTGCCAGCAGCCCACCGGGGGGGGGAAGGAAGAGTGGCTACACCTTC.

This clonotype was seen many times. The chain has TRBV9 and TRBJ2-7; D may correspond to TRBD1 or TRBD2 (5 bases each). Trimming took 4 bases from V and 6 from J, leaving 23 bases between them. This CDR3 spans 16 amino acids. Germline assignment: CDR1 SGDLS and CDR2 YYNGEE. This CDR3 is CASSLRVGTAPTEQYF. The CDR3 DNA follows: TGTGCCAGCAGCCTAAGAGTCGGGACGGCACCTACCGAGCAGTACTTC.

This clonotype appeared many times. The gene calls are TRBV9 and TRBJ2-5; no firm D call. Per germline, CDR1 SGDLS and CDR2 YYNGEE. The CDR3 is 14 amino acids. V was trimmed by 0 bases and J by 4 bases, leaving 10 bases between them. Written as DNA, the CDR3 is TGTGCCAGCAGCGTAGATCCAGCGTTAGAGACCCAGTACTTC. Translated, it gives CASSVDPALETQYF.

CDR3 DNA sequence: TGTGCCAGCAGCGTAGGTGGGTTCGGGCAGGGGGCTAGGATTGAGCAGTTCTTC. It specifies CASSVGGFGQGARIEQFF. V gene TRBV9 combines with J gene TRBJ2-1; 8 nucleotides align to TRBD1. The CDR3 consists of 18 residues. V gave up 0 bases and J gave up 9 bases; unmatched junction bases: 17. From germline, CDR1 is SGDLS and CDR2 YYNGEE.